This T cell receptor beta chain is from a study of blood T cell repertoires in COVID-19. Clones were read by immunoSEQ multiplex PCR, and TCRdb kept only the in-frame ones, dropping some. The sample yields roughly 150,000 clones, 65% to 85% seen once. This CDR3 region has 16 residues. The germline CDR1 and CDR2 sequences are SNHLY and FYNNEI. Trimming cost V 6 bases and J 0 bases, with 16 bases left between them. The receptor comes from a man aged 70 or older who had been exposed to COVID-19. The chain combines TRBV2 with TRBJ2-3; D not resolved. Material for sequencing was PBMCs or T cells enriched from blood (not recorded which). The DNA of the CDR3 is TGTGCCAGCAGCCTCGAGCATACCCCTAGCACAGATACGCAGTATTTT. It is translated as CASSLEHTPSTDTQYF.